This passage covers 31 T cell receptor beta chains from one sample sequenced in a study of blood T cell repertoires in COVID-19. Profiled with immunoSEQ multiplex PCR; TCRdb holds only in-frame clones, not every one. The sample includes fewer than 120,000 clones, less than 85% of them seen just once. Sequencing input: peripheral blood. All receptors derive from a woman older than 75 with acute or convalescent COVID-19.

The CDR3 protein is CATSRTTAGTGDSGANVLTF. The DNA of the CDR3 is TGTGCCACCAGCAGAACAACCGCCGGGACAGGTGACTCTGGGGCCAACGTCCTGACTTTC. The chain combines TRBV15 with TRBJ2-6; 8 bases agree with TRBD1. Germline CDR1 LNHNV, CDR2 YYDKDF (reference sequence). The CDR3 extends over 20 amino acids. The J segment lost 0 bases and the V segment lost 2 bases, leaving 12 bases of the junction unmatched.

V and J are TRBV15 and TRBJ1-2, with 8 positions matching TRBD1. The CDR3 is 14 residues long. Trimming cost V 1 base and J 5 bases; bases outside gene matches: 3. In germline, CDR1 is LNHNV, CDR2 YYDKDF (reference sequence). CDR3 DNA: TGTGCCACCAGCAGAGTCGGGGACAGGTATGGCTACACCTTC. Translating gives CATSRVGDRYGYTF.

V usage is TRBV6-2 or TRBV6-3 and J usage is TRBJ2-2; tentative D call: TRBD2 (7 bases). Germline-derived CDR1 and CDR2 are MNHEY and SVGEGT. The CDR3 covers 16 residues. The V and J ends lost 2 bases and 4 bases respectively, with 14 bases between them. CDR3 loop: CASSYRGARITGELFF. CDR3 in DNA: TGTGCCAGCAGTTACCGGGGGGCGCGGATCACCGGGGAGCTGTTTTTT.

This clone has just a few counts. CDR3 bases: TGTGCCAGTAGAGCCACAGGGCAAGAAGGGGAAGCTTTCTTT. Translation: CASRATGQEGEAFF. The V gene is TRBV19, the J gene TRBJ1-1; TRBD1 might be the D (6 bases). Per germline, CDR1 LNHDA and CDR2 SQIVND (reference sequence). Deletions cut 6 bases from V and 8 bases from J, with 19 bases between. This CDR3 is 14 amino acids long.

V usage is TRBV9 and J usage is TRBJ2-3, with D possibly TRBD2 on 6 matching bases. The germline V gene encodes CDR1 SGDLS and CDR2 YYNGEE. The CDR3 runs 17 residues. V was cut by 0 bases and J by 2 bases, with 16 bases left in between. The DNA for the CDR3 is TGTGCCAGCAGCGTAGCCCCATGGGGGGATCACACAGATACGCAGTATTTT. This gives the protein CASSVAPWGDHTDTQYF.

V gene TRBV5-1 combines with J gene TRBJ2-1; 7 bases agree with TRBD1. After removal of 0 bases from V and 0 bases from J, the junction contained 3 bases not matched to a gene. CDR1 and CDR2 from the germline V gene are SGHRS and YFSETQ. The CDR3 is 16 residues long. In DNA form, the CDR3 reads TGCGCCAGCAGCTTGGGCCGGGACAGCTCCTACAATGAGCAGTTCTTC. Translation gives CASSLGRDSSYNEQFF.

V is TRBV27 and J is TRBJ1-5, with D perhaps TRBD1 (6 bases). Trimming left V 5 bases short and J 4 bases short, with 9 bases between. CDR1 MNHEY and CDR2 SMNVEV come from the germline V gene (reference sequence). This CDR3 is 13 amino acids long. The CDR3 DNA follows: TGTGCCAGCAGTCTACAGGGTAATCAGCCCCAGCATTTT. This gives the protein CASSLQGNQPQHF.

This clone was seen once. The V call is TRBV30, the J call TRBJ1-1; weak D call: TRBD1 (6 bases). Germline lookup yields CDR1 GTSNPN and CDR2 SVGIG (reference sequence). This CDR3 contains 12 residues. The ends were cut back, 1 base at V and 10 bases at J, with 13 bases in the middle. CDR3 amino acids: CAWSGQGMVAFF. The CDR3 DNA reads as TGTGCCTGGAGTGGTCAGGGGATGGTAGCTTTCTTT.

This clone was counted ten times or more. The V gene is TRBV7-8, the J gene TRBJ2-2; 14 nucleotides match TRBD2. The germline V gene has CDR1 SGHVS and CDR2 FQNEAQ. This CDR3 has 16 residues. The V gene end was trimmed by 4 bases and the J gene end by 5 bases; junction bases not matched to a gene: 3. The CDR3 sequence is CASSSGTSGSTGELFF. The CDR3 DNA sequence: TGTGCCAGCAGCTCTGGGACTAGCGGGAGTACCGGGGAGCTGTTTTTT.

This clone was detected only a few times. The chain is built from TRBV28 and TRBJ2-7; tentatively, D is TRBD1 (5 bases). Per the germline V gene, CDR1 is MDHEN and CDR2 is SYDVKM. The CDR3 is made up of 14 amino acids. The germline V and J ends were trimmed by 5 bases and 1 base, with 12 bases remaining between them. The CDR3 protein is CASSPRVRSYEQYF. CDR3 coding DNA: TGTGCCAGCAGTCCCAGGGTGAGGTCCTACGAGCAGTACTTC.

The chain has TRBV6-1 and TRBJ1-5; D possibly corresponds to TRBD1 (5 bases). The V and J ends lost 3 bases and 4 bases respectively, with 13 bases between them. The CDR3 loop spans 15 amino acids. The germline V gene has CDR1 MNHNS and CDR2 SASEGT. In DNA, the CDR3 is TGTGCCAGCAGTGAGGGCGGGACGTATAATCAGCCCCAGCATTTT. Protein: CASSEGGTYNQPQHF.

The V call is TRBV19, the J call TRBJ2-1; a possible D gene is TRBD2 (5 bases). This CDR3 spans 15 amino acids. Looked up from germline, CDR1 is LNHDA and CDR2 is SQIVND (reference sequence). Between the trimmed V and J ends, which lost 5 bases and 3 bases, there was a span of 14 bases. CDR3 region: CASSSGLANYNEQFF. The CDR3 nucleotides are TGTGCCAGTAGTTCCGGACTGGCGAACTACAATGAGCAGTTCTTC.

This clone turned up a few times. CDR3 sequence: CASSYGTLGAYGYTF. CDR3 DNA sequence: TGTGCCAGCAGCTACGGGACACTCGGAGCTTATGGCTACACCTTC. This chain uses TRBV7-2 with TRBJ1-2; a possible D gene is TRBD1 (6 bases). V lost 4 bases and J lost 5, with 17 bases in between. Germline CDR1 SGHTA, CDR2 FQGNSA. CDR3 length: 15 residues.

CDR3 nucleotides: TGTGCCAGCAGCTTCGGGACAGGGCGGTACGAGCAGTACTTC. It is translated as CASSFGTGRYEQYF. V is TRBV5-6 and J is TRBJ2-7; 9 positions agree with TRBD1. Per germline, CDR1 SGHDT and CDR2 YYEEEE. This CDR3 contains 14 residues. V lost 2 bases and J lost 4; bases outside the gene matches: 4.

The CDR3 here is CASSLSGKYQETQYF. Here the CDR3 DNA reads TGCGCCAGCAGCCTTAGCGGGAAGTACCAAGAGACCCAGTACTTC. The V call is TRBV5-1, the J call TRBJ2-5, with TRBD2 identical over 8 bases. The CDR3 is 15 amino acids. V lost 4 bases, J lost 0 bases, and 5 bases stayed unmatched. The germline V gene has CDR1 SGHRS and CDR2 YFSETQ.

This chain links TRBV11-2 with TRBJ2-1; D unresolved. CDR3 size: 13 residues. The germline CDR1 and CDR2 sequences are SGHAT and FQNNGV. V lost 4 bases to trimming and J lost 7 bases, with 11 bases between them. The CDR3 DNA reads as TGTGCCAGCAGCTGGGCAGGCCTGAATGAGCAGTTCTTC. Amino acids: CASSWAGLNEQFF.

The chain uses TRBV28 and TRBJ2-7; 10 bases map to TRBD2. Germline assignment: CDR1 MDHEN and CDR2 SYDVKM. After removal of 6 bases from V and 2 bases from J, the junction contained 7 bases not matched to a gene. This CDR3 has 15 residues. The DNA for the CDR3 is TGTGCCAGCAGACCCCCTCTAGCGGGAGCCTACGAGCAGTACTTC. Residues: CASRPPLAGAYEQYF.

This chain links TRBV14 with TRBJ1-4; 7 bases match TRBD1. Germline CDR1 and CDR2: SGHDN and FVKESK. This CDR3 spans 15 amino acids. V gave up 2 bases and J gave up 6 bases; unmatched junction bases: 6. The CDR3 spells CASSQLQGLDEKLFF. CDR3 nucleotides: TGTGCCAGCAGCCAACTACAGGGGTTAGATGAAAAACTGTTTTTT.

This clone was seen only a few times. CDR3 in DNA: TGTGCCAGCACTCTCGGGACAGTAGAAAAACTGTTTTTT. Translating gives CASTLGTVEKLFF. The rearrangement uses TRBV12-3 or TRBV12-4 and TRBJ1-4, with TRBD1 identical over 7 bases. The CDR3 extends over 13 amino acids. J lost 8 bases, V lost 7 bases, and 7 bases had no gene match.

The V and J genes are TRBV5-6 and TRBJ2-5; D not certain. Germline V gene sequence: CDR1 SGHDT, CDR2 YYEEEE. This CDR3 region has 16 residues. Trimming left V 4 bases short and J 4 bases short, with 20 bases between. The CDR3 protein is CASSVSSPRLVETQYF. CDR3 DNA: TGTGCCAGCAGCGTGTCAAGCCCCCGACTTGTAGAGACCCAGTACTTC.

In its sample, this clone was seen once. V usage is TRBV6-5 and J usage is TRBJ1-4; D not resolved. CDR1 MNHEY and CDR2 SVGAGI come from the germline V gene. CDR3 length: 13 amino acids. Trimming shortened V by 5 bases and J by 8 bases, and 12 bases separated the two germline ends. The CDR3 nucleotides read TGTGCCAGCAGTCATGGACTTGGGGAAAAACTGTTTTTT. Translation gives CASSHGLGEKLFF.

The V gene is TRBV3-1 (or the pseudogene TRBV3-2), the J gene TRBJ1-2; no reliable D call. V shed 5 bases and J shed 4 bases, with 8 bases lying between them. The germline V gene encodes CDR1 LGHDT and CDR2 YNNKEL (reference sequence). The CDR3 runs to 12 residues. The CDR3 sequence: CASSGDGYGYTF. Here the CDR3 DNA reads TGTGCCAGCAGCGGAGACGGCTATGGCTACACCTTC.

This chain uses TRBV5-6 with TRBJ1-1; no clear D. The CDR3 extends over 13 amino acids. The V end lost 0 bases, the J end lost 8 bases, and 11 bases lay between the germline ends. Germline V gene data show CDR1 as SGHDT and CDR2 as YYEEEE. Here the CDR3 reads CASSLVMAAEAFF. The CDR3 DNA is TGTGCCAGCAGCTTGGTTATGGCGGCAGAAGCTTTCTTT.

CDR3 residues: CATSDLAGGPGEQFF. The CDR3 coding sequence is TGTGCCACCAGTGATCTAGCGGGAGGGCCTGGTGAGCAGTTCTTC. The chain employs TRBV24-1 and TRBJ2-1; 12 bases align to TRBD2. The V gene's germline CDR1 is KGHDR and CDR2 SFDVKD. V lost 3 bases to trimming and J lost 9 bases; unmatched junction nucleotides: 5. This CDR3 comprises 15 residues.

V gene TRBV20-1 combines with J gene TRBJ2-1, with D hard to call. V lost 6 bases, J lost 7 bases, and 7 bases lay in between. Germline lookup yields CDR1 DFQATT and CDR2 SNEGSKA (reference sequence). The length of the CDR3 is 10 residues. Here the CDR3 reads CSANSNEQFF. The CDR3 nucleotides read TGCAGTGCGAACAGTAATGAGCAGTTCTTC.

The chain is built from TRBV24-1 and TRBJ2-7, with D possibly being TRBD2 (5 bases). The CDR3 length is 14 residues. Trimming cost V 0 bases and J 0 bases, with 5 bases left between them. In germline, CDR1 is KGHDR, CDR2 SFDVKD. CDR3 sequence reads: CATSDLDYSYEQYF. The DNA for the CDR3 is TGTGCCACCAGTGATTTGGACTACTCCTACGAGCAGTACTTC.

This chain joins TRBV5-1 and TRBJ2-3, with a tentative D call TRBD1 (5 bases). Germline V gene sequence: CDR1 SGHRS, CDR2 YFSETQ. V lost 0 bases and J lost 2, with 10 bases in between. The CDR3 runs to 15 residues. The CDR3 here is CASSLVPGITDTQYF. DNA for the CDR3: TGCGCCAGCAGCTTGGTGCCAGGGATCACAGATACGCAGTATTTT. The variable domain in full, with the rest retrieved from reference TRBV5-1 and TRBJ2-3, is KAGVTQTPRYLIKTRGQQVTLSCSPISGHRSVSWYQQTPGQGLQFLFEYFSETQRNKGNFPGRFSGRQFSNSRSEMNVSTLELGDSALYLCASSLVPGITDTQYFGPGTRLTVL.

The DNA for the CDR3 is TGTGCCAGCAGGGGGACAGGGGCGGGAAACACCATATATTTT. It translates to CASRGTGAGNTIYF. The rearrangement joins TRBV28 to TRBJ1-3; 10 bases map to TRBD1. The germline gives CDR1 MDHEN, CDR2 SYDVKM. The CDR3 covers 14 residues. Trimming cost V 6 bases and J 4 bases; bases outside gene matches: 3.

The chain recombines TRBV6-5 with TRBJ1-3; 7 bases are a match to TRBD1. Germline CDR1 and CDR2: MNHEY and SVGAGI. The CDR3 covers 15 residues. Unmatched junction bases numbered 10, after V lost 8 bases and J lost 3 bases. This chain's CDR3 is CASRSSNRGGNTIYF. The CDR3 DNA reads TGTGCCAGCCGGTCGTCCAACAGGGGTGGAAACACCATATATTTT.

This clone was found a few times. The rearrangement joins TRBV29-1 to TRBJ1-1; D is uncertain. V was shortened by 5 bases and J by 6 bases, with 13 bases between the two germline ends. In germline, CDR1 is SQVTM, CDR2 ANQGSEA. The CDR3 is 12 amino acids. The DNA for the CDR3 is TGCAGCGTTCTAGTCAATCTGGCTGAAGCTTTCTTT. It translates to CSVLVNLAEAFF.

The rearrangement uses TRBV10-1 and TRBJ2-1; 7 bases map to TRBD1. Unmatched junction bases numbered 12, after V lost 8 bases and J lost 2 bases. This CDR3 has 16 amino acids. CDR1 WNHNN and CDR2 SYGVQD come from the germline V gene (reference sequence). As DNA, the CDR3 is TGCGCCAGCGGGTCAGGGGGAAGTAGCCCCTACAATGAGCAGTTCTTC. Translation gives CASGSGGSSPYNEQFF.